This T cell receptor (beta chain) is from a study of vaccination and CD4 T cells after COVID-19. The Oncomine TCR Beta short-read assay generated sequence data from the DNA of cultured CD4+ T cells. Investigators isolated genomic DNA from cultured CD4+ T cells. MiXCR, applied by TCRdb to the PCR reads, yields one record per CDR3 protein. The data contain roughly 11,000 distinct CDR3 sequences, about two thirds of them singletons. The treatment denotes: roughly ten-day PBMC culture with coronavirus spike peptide pools or control peptides (ViraFEST assay). This CDR3 region has 16 residues. Germline V CDR1 and CDR2: SGHDN, FVKESK. About this clonotype: Antigen specificity is unknown. One junction end does not reproduce the germline sequence, and a read error may be involved.

The sequence derives from a human donor who had recovered from COVID-19. This chain joins TRBV14 and TRBJ1-6; D is uncertain. The sample was CD4+ T cells from blood, cultured in vitro. The CDR3 nucleotides are TGTGCCAGCAGTTTATACGGGAGCTCCTATAATTCACCCTTCCACTTT. This codes for CASSLYGSSYNSPFHF.